A selection of T cell receptor beta chains follows, all from one sample in a study of CD8+ T cells in alopecia areata. Assay used: immunoSEQ multiplex PCR; TCRdb lists only in-frame clones, some missing. The data contain hundreds of thousands of clones, around 62% of them seen just once; the ten biggest clones take up approximately 0.45%. Specimen: CD4+ T cells sorted from blood, collected at week 0. The receptor set was obtained from a human donor with alopecia areata. Both conserved end residues are part of each CDR3. A D gene is named only where the DNA matches it firmly. The size field is filled for only some rows; it gives once, few, many or a size class.

NA	TRBD1	TRBV10-3	19	TRBJ2-7	TGTGCCATCAGTGAGTCGAGGGGCAAGGGGGCGCCTAGCTCCTACGAGCAGTACTTC	CAISESRGKGAPSSYEQYF
few	NA	TRBV29-1	14	TRBJ2-4	TGCAGCGTTGAGTCCAGGGTAGCCAAAAACATTCAGTACTTC	CSVESRVAKNIQYF
NA	NA	TRBV11-2	15	TRBJ1-2	TGTGCCAGCAGCTTAGACAACGGGATCAACTATGGCTACACCTTC	CASSLDNGINYGYTF
NA	NA	TRBV6-1	12	TRBJ2-7	TGTGCCAGCAGCGCCGGCCAATTTGAGCAGTACTTC	CASSAGQFEQYF
NA	TRBD1	TRBV7-9	14	TRBJ1-6	TGTGCCAGCAGCTCTTCGGGACAGAACTTACCCCTCCACTTT	CASSSSGQNLPLHF
few	TRBD2	TRBV15	16	TRBJ2-3	TGTGCCACCAGCAGAGTTCTAGCGGGATTACAAAATACGCAGTATTTT	CATSRVLAGLQNTQYF
NA	NA	TRBV6-1	15	TRBJ2-6	TGTGCCAGCAGACCCACAGGGAACGGGGCCAACGTCCTGACTTTC	CASRPTGNGANVLTF
NA	TRBD1	TRBV6-6	15	TRBJ2-7	TGTGCCAGCAGTGCACTGGTAGGACAGGGGTTCGAGCAGTACTTC	CASSALVGQGFEQYF
few	TRBD2	TRBV7-2	14	TRBJ2-7	TGTGCCAGCAGCTTGGGACTAGCGGGATACGAGCAGTACTTC	CASSLGLAGYEQYF
NA	TRBD1	TRBV5-4	15	TRBJ1-1	TGTGCCAGCAGCTTGGTTGGAGGACAGGCCTCTGAAGCTTTCTTT	CASSLVGGQASEAFF
NA	TRBD2	TRBV7-3	17	TRBJ2-2	TGTGCCAGCAGCCAAGGCCCCCTAGCGGCAAACACCGGGGAGCTGTTTTTT	CASSQGPLAANTGELFF
NA	NA	TRBV15	15	TRBJ2-2	TGTGCCACCAGCAGAGATGGCCCCGGAACCGGGGAGCTGTTTTTT	CATSRDGPGTGELFF
NA	NA	TRBV4-2	15	TRBJ2-6	TGTGCCAGCAGCCAAGTGGCGCCTGGGGCCAACGTCCTGACTTTC	CASSQVAPGANVLTF
NA	NA	TRBV5-1	14	TRBJ1-1	TGCGCCAGCAGAGAGACAGCGATGAACACTGAAGCTTTCTTT	CASRETAMNTEAFF
NA	TRBD1	TRBV15	14	TRBJ2-1	TGTGCCACCAGCCGTGGGACAGGGGAGCGCGAGCAGTTCTTC	CATSRGTGEREQFF
NA	NA	TRBV7-9	8	TRBJ1-2	TGTGCCAGCAGCTCGTGGGCCTTC	CASSSWAF
NA	TRBD1	TRBV7-9	15	TRBJ2-7	TGTGCCAGCAGCCGCGGACAGGGGAGCTCCTACGAGCAGTACTTC	CASSRGQGSSYEQYF
NA	NA	TRBV29-1	13	TRBJ1-2	TGCAGCGCCGGGATCGGGGCGGGCTATGGCTACACCTTC	CSAGIGAGYGYTF
few	NA	TRBV6-5	11	TRBJ2-4	TGTGCCAGCAGTGCCAAAAACATTCAGTACTTC	CASSAKNIQYF
NA	NA	TRBV9	12	TRBJ1-3	TGTGCCAGCAGCCCTTCTGGAAACACCATATATTTT	CASSPSGNTIYF
NA	TRBD2	TRBV11-2	17	TRBJ2-5	TGTGCCAGCAGCTCAGGGACTAGCGGGAGGGTGCAAGAGACCCAGTACTTC	CASSSGTSGRVQETQYF
NA	TRBD1	TRBV29-1	13	TRBJ2-5	TGCAGCGGGGGGACAGGAGGCGCAGAGACCCAGTACTTC	CSGGTGGAETQYF
few	TRBD2	TRBV30	15	TRBJ2-3	TGTGCCTGGAGTACGGGGACTAGCGGGAGTGATACGCAGTATTTT	CAWSTGTSGSDTQYF
NA	TRBD1	TRBV15	16	TRBJ2-6	TGTGCCACCAGCGCCCAGGGACAGGGTGTCGCCAACGTCCTGACTTTC	CATSAQGQGVANVLTF
NA	TRBD1	TRBV7-9	14	TRBJ2-5	TGTGCCAGCAGCTTTGGGACAGGGGGAATCGGAACGTACTTC	CASSFGTGGIGTYF
few	TRBD2	TRBV29-1	17	TRBJ2-1	TGCAGCGGTAGCGGGACTAGCGGGAGGGCCTTCTACAATGAGCAGTTCTTC	CSGSGTSGRAFYNEQFF
NA	NA	TRBV29-1	14	TRBJ1-1	TGCAGCGTTGCATTACAGGTTGCTAACACTGAAGCTTTCTTT	CSVALQVANTEAFF
NA	NA	TRBV12-5	14	TRBJ1-5	TGTGCTAGTGGACTCGGGCAGGAAAATCAGCCCCAGCATTTT	CASGLGQENQPQHF
NA	TRBD1	TRBV2	15	TRBJ2-2	TGTGCCAGCCTAGACAGGGGGCATGGCACCGGGGAGCTGTTTTTT	CASLDRGHGTGELFF
NA	NA	TRBV11-2	16	TRBJ1-5	TGTGCCAGCAGCTTAGATATGAACACCCGCAATCAGCCCCAGCATTTT	CASSLDMNTRNQPQHF
many	NA	TRBV2	14	TRBJ2-2	TGTGCCAGCAGTGTGGGGGAACGCACCGGGGAGCTGTTTTTT	CASSVGERTGELFF
NA	NA	TRBV30	13	TRBJ1-2	TGTGCCTGGACGCGAGGGGAGGCCTATGGCTACACCTTC	CAWTRGEAYGYTF
few	NA	TRBV2	13	TRBJ1-1	TGTGCCAGCAATTTAGCCAAGAACACTGAAGCTTTCTTT	CASNLAKNTEAFF
NA	NA	TRBV11-2	15	TRBJ2-2	TGTGCCAGCAGCTTAGGACTAGCGAACACCGGGGAGCTGTTTTTT	CASSLGLANTGELFF
NA	NA	TRBV6-1	15	TRBJ2-7	TGTGCCAGCAGTGAAGCGAGCACCGATCTACGAGCGCAGTACTTC	CASSEASTDLRAQYF